The 25 T cell receptor beta chains presented below share a single source sample, sequenced in a study of blood T cell repertoires in COVID-19. The data were produced by immunoSEQ multiplex PCR, yet TCRdb's version contains in-frame clones alone and is incomplete. In the table there are about 210,000 clones, about 83% of which are singletons. The sample comprised peripheral blood. The receptors shown here come from a woman aged 50 to 65 with active or convalescent COVID-19.

The chain uses TRBV19 and TRBJ1-1; D is perhaps TRBD1 (6 bases). V gave up 0 bases and J gave up 6 bases, with 11 bases separating them. Germline V lookup: CDR1 LNHDA, CDR2 SQIVND (reference sequence). CDR3 length equals 14 residues. CDR3 residues: CASSIEVGGPEAFF. The CDR3 region has the DNA TGTGCCAGTAGTATAGAGGTGGGGGGGCCTGAAGCTTTCTTT. The entire variable domain, with the rest obtained from reference TRBV19 and TRBJ1-1, is as follows: DGGITQSPKYLFRKEGQNVTLSCEQNLNHDAMYWYRQDPGQGLRLIYYSQIVNDFQKGDIAEGYSVSREKKESFPLTVTSAQKNPTAFYLCASSIEVGGPEAFFGQGTRLTVV.

The J gene is TRBJ2-3, the V gene TRBV7-6; TRBD2 aligns across 7 bases. This CDR3 spans 13 amino acids. The trim removed 6 bases at V and 1 base at J, leaving 1 base unmatched. Germline V gene lookup returns CDR1 SGHVS and CDR2 FNYEAQ. The CDR3 spells CASRLAGTDTQYF. As DNA, the CDR3 is TGTGCCAGCAGGCTAGCGGGCACAGATACGCAGTATTTT.

The chain combines TRBV29-1 with TRBJ2-6; 10 nucleotides align to TRBD1. Germline CDR1 and CDR2: SQVTM and ANQGSEA. Trimming removed 7 bases from V and 0 bases from J; junction bases left unmatched: 6. The CDR3 extends over 16 amino acids. CDR3 protein: CSATGQGSSGANVLTF. CDR3 DNA sequence: TGCAGCGCAACGGGACAGGGGAGCTCTGGGGCCAACGTCCTGACTTTC.

The V gene is TRBV3-1 (or the pseudogene TRBV3-2), the J gene TRBJ1-6; the match to TRBD1 covers 8 bases. The CDR3 is 15 amino acids. V trimming: 2 bases; J trimming: 8 bases; junction bases outside the gene matches: 5. Germline CDR1 and CDR2: LGHDT and YNNKEL (reference sequence). Here the CDR3 reads CASSQRGTGDSPLHF. The DNA of the CDR3 is TGTGCCAGCAGCCAAAGGGGGACAGGAGATTCACCCCTCCACTTT.

V usage is TRBV10-3 and J usage is TRBJ1-1; D possibly corresponds to TRBD1 (5 bases). The germline V gene has CDR1 ENHRY and CDR2 SYGVKD. V lost 6 bases and J 5 bases, leaving 13 bases between the germline ends. The CDR3 has 13 residues. Here the CDR3 reads CAISEQVRTEAFF. CDR3 sequence (DNA): TGTGCCATCAGCGAACAGGTGAGGACTGAAGCTTTCTTT.

The chain recombines TRBV7-9 with TRBJ1-1; 9 bases line up with TRBD1. This CDR3 has 13 residues. Germline-derived CDR1 and CDR2 are SEHNR and FQNEAQ (reference sequence). Losses at the gene ends were 3 bases for V and 10 bases for J; bases not matched to a gene: 6. For the CDR3, the DNA is TGTGCCAGCAGCTTCGAACAGGGGGCTAGAGCTTTCTTT. Amino acids: CASSFEQGARAFF.

V usage is TRBV5-1 and J usage is TRBJ2-1; 9 bases match TRBD2. The V and J ends lost 4 bases and 3 bases, in that order; junction bases with no gene match: 8. The CDR3 contains 16 residues. Germline V CDR1 and CDR2: SGHRS, YFSETQ. The CDR3 spells CASSRLGTSNYNEQFF. Here the CDR3 DNA reads TGCGCCAGCAGCCGACTTGGGACTAGCAACTACAATGAGCAGTTCTTC.

This clone was recorded once. This chain links TRBV5-1 with TRBJ2-5; D gene uncertain. V lost 4 bases to trimming and J lost 5 bases, with 15 bases between them. This CDR3 spans 14 amino acids. CDR1 is SGHRS and CDR2 is YFSETQ in the germline V gene. CDR3 coding DNA: TGCGCCAGCAGCCTGCTAGGTAGCCTCGAGACCCAGTACTTC. Amino acids: CASSLLGSLETQYF.

The rearrangement links TRBV18 to TRBJ2-5; possibly TRBD1 for D (6 bases). Trimming cost V 2 bases and J 4 bases, with 14 bases left between them. CDR1 is KGHSH and CDR2 is LQKENI in the germline V gene. The length of the CDR3 is 15 residues. The CDR3 sequence: CASSPIVRGRETQYF. For the CDR3, the DNA is TGTGCCAGCTCACCAATCGTCAGGGGACGAGAGACCCAGTACTTC.

The rearrangement uses TRBV5-6 and TRBJ1-2, with D possibly TRBD1 on 6 matching bases. This CDR3 has 14 residues. Germline CDR1 SGHDT, CDR2 YYEEEE. Trimming left V 1 base short and J 4 bases short, with 11 bases between. The CDR3 DNA sequence: TGTGCCAGCAGCTTGAGGCAGGGGTTCTATGGCTACACCTTC. Encoded protein: CASSLRQGFYGYTF.

The chain links TRBV3-1 (or the pseudogene TRBV3-2) to TRBJ1-1, with D maybe TRBD1 (5 bases). V was clipped by 4 bases and J by 5 bases, with 14 bases between them. The length of the CDR3 is 14 residues. CDR1 is LGHDT and CDR2 is YNNKEL in the germline V gene (reference sequence). As DNA, the CDR3 is TGTGCCAGCAGCCTCCGGGACTCAAGGACTGAAGCTTTCTTT. This gives the protein CASSLRDSRTEAFF.

The chain uses TRBV9 and TRBJ2-1; tentatively, D is TRBD2 (5 bases). Between the trimmed V and J ends, which lost 1 base and 8 bases, there was a span of 19 bases. The V gene's germline CDR1 is SGDLS and CDR2 YYNGEE. The CDR3 length is 16 residues. The CDR3 is CASSVSSGPGIDEQFF. CDR3 in DNA: TGTGCCAGCAGCGTAAGCAGCGGTCCCGGTATAGATGAGCAGTTCTTC.

This clone was picked up a small number of times. The chain couples TRBV5-1 to TRBJ2-7; the match to TRBD2 covers 12 bases. With V trimmed by 4 bases and J by 6 bases, 8 bases remained unmatched. CDR1 is SGHRS, CDR2 YFSETQ, per germline. The CDR3 is 15 residues long. CDR3 sequence reads: CASSLITSGRLEQYF. For the CDR3, the DNA is TGCGCCAGCAGCCTAATTACTAGCGGGAGGCTCGAGCAGTACTTC. The variable domain in full, with the rest retrieved from reference TRBV5-1 and TRBJ2-7, is KAGVTQTPRYLIKTRGQQVTLSCSPISGHRSVSWYQQTPGQGLQFLFEYFSETQRNKGNFPGRFSGRQFSNSRSEMNVSTLELGDSALYLCASSLITSGRLEQYFGPGTRLTVT.

The J gene is TRBJ1-5, the V gene TRBV3-1 (or the pseudogene TRBV3-2); the D is unclear. Germline V gene sequence: CDR1 LGHDT, CDR2 YNNKEL (reference sequence). CDR3 length: 13 residues. The V end was cut by 1 base, the J end by 9 bases, with 10 bases between. The CDR3 region has the DNA TGTGCCAGCAGCCAAGTGAGGGAAGGGCCCCAGCATTTT. Its translation is CASSQVREGPQHF.

The V gene is TRBV5-8, the J gene TRBJ1-3; TRBD1 aligns across 8 bases. The V gene end was trimmed by 5 bases and the J gene end by 1 base; junction bases not matched to a gene: 8. CDR3 length: 16 residues. Germline V gives CDR1 SGHTS, CDR2 YDEGEE. CDR3 nucleotides: TGTGCCAGCAGTCCTCGGACAGGGCGATCTGGAAACACCATATATTTT. Translation gives CASSPRTGRSGNTIYF.

The V call is TRBV4-1, the J call TRBJ2-1; 7 bases are a match to TRBD2. The germline gives CDR1 MGHRA, CDR2 YSYEKL. J lost 9 bases, V lost 4 bases, and 0 bases had no gene match. This CDR3 comprises 11 residues. CDR3 bases: TGCGCCAGCAGCCCGGGGGGTGAGCAGTTCTTC. Protein: CASSPGGEQFF.

The V call is TRBV3-1 (or the pseudogene TRBV3-2), the J call TRBJ1-1, with D possibly TRBD1 on 5 matching bases. Germline V gives CDR1 LGHDT, CDR2 YNNKEL (reference sequence). CDR3 length: 14 amino acids. Trimming took 8 bases from V and 1 from J, leaving 14 bases between them. This chain's CDR3 is CASRLGTANTEAFF. DNA of the CDR3: TGTGCCAGCCGTCTAGGGACTGCGAACACTGAAGCTTTCTTT.

This chain's CDR3 is CASSPGQGNTIYF. The CDR3 region has the DNA TGTGCCAGCAGCCCCGGACAGGGAAACACCATATATTTT. This chain uses TRBV7-9 with TRBJ1-3; TRBD1 might be the D (6 bases). The V end was cut by 5 bases, the J end by 4 bases, with 9 bases between. CDR3 length: 13 residues. CDR1 is SEHNR and CDR2 is FQNEAQ in the germline V gene (reference sequence).

The chain recombines TRBV5-5 with TRBJ1-6; D unclear. This CDR3 has 16 amino acids. Germline V gene sequence: CDR1 SGHKS, CDR2 YYEKEE (reference sequence). Deletions cut 7 bases from V and 0 bases from J, with 14 bases between. CDR3 DNA: TGTGCCAGCTGGTTCCTTTCTAGCTCCTATAATTCACCCCTCCACTTT. Amino acids: CASWFLSSSYNSPLHF.

The gene calls are TRBV6-1 and TRBJ2-4; TRBD1 aligns across 7 bases. CDR1 is MNHNS and CDR2 is SASEGT in the germline V gene. J was trimmed by 1 base and V by 3 bases; bases with no gene match: 9. The CDR3 is 17 amino acids. CDR3: CASSETTGVGAKNIQYF. Here the CDR3 DNA reads TGTGCCAGCAGTGAGACCACAGGGGTCGGCGCCAAAAACATTCAGTACTTC.

In this sample, this clone turned up a few times. V usage is TRBV2 and J usage is TRBJ1-4, with TRBD1 identical over 7 bases. The CDR3 has 14 amino acids. Germline V CDR1 and CDR2: SNHLY, FYNNEI. V lost 4 bases, J lost 7 bases, and 6 bases stayed unmatched. The CDR3 reads CASSATGRREKLFF. The CDR3 DNA is TGTGCCAGCAGTGCGACAGGGAGGCGTGAAAAACTGTTTTTT.

The V gene is TRBV15, the J gene TRBJ1-2; TRBD1 matches 8 bases. Trimming at V came to 5 bases and at J to 4 bases, leaving 3 bases not matched to a gene. The CDR3 loop spans 13 amino acids. Germline CDR1 and CDR2: LNHNV and YYDKDF (reference sequence). The DNA of the CDR3 is TGTGCCACCAGCGGGGACAGGACCTATGGCTACACCTTC. Residues: CATSGDRTYGYTF.

This rearrangement joins TRBV24-1 to TRBJ2-7; D is unclear. This CDR3 spans 16 amino acids. Germline values: CDR1 KGHDR, CDR2 SFDVKD. V was trimmed by 7 bases and J by 2 bases, leaving 20 bases between them. CDR3 coding DNA: TGTGCCACCAGAAACCTTCCCTCTACGGTAGCCTACGAGCAGTACGTC. Its protein product is CATRNLPSTVAYEQYV.

The chain employs TRBV7-9 and TRBJ2-3; perhaps TRBD1 as D (6 bases). Trimming cost V 1 base and J 3 bases, with 17 bases left between them. The CDR3 consists of 17 residues. Germline V gene sequence: CDR1 SEHNR, CDR2 FQNEAQ (reference sequence). In nucleotides, the CDR3 is TGTGCCAGCAGCTTAGGTCTCGTCCAGGGGTGGACAGATACGCAGTATTTT. It is translated as CASSLGLVQGWTDTQYF.

The chain joins TRBV3-1 (or the pseudogene TRBV3-2) to TRBJ1-5, with D possibly matching TRBD1 (5 bases). The CDR3 has 17 amino acids. CDR1 LGHDT and CDR2 YNNKEL come from the germline V gene (reference sequence). Trimming took off 0 bases at V and 1 base at J, with 13 bases between the two ends. CDR3 loop: CASSQDLRGLSNQPQHF. The CDR3 nucleotides are TGTGCCAGCAGCCAAGATCTAAGGGGTCTGAGCAATCAGCCCCAGCATTTT.